Included here is one TCR beta chain sequence, with context. The data were obtained in a study of blood T cell repertoires in COVID-19. Only in-frame clones appear in the TCRdb table, and some are missing; sequencing was by immunoSEQ multiplex PCR. The sample lists about 320,000 clones; roughly 90% were seen once. With 6 bases removed from V and 2 bases from J, the gap between germline ends came to 10 bases. This CDR3 comprises 13 residues. Germline assignment: CDR1 LGHDT and CDR2 YNNKEL (reference sequence). Input material: PBMCs or T cells enriched from blood (not recorded which). The clonotype was recovered from a woman aged 30 to 39 who had been exposed to COVID-19. The chain couples TRBV3-1 (or the pseudogene TRBV3-2) to TRBJ1-2; a possible D gene is TRBD1 (6 bases). CDR3 protein: CASSKTGNYGYTF. CDR3 nucleotides: TGTGCCAGCAGTAAAACAGGGAACTATGGCTACACCTTC.